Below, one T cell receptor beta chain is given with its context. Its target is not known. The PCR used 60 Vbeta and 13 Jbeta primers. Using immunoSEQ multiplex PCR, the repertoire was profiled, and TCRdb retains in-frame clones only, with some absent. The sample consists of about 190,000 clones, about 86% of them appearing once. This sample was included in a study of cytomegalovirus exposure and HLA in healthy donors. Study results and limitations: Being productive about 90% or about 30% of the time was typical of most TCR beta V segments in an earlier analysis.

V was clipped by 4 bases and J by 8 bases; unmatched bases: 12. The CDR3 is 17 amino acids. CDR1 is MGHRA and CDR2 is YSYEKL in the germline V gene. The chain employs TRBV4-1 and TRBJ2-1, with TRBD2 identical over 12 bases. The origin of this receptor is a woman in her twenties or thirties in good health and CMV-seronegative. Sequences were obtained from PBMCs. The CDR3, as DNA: TGCGCCAGCAGCCCCCTTTCCCTAGCGGGAGGGTTCCATGAGCAGTTCTTC. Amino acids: CASSPLSLAGGFHEQFF.